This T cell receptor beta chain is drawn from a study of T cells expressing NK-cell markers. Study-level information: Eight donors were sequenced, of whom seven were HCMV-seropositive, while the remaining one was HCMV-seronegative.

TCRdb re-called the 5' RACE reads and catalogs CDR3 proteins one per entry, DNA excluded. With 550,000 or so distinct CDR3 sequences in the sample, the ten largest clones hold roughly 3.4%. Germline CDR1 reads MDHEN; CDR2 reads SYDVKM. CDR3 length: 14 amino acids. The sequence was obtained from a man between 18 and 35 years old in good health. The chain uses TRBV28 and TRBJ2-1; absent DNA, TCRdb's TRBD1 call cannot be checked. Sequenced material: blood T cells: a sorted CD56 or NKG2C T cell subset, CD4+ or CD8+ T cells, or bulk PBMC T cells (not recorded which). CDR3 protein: CASLGQGTFNEQFF.